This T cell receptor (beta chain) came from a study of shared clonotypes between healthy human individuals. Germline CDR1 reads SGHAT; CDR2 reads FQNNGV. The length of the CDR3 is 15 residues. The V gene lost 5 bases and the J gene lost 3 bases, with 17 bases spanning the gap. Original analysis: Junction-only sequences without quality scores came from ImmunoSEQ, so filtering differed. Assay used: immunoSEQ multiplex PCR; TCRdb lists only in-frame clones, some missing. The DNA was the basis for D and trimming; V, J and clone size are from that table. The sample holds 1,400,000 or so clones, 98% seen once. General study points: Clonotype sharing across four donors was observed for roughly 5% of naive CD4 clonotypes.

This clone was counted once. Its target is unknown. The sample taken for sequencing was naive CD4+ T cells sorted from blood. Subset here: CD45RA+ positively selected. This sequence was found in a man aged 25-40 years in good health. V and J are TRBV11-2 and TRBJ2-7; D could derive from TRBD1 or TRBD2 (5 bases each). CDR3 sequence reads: CASSHIRDGDYEQYF. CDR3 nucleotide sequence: TGTGCCAGCAGCCACATCAGGGACGGCGACTACGAGCAGTACTTC.